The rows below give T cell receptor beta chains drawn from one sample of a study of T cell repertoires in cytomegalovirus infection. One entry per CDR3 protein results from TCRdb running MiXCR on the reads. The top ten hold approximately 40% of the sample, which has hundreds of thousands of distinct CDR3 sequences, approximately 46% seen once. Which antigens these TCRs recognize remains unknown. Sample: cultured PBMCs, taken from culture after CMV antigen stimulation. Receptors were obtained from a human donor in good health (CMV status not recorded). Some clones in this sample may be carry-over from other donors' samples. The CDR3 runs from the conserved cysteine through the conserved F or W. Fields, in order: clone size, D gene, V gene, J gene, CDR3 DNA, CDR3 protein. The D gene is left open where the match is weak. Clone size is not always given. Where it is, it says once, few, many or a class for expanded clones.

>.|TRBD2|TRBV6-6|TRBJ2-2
TGTGCCAGCACCAATGCTCACGGGGCGGGGGGAAACACCGGGGAGCTGTTTTTT
CASTNAHGAGGNTGELFF
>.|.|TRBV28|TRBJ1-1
TGTGCCAGCAGTTTGGGGGATCCTGAAGCTTTCTTT
CASSLGDPEAFF
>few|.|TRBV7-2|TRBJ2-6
TGTGCCAGCAGCTTTGTGCGCGACTGGGCCAACGTCCTGACTTTC
CASSFVRDWANVLTF
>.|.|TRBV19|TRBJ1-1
TGTGCCAGTGCGAACCGACAGGTCACTGAAGCTTTCTTT
CASANRQVTEAFF
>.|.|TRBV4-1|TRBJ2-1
TGCGCCAGCAGTCCAGGGGAGGGGGGGCGCAATGAGCAGTTCTTC
CASSPGEGGRNEQFF
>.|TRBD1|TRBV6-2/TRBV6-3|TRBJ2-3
TGTGCCAGCAACTGGGACAGGGTCGAGTTCACAGATACGCAGTATTTT
CASNWDRVEFTDTQYF
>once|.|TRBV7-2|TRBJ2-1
TGTGCCAGCAGCTTAGTGGGACACGGGGGCTTAGGTGAGCAGTTCTTC
CASSLVGHGGLGEQFF
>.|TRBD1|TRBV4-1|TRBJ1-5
TGCGCCAGCAGCACCGGGACAGGGCTCAATCAGCCCCAGCATTTT
CASSTGTGLNQPQHF
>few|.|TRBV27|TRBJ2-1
TGTGCCAGCAGTTTAAGGGGGGTTTATGAGCAGTTCTTC
CASSLRGVYEQFF
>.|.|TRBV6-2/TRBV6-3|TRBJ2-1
TGTGCCAGCAGCTTAACACCCTACAATGAGCAGTTCTTC
CASSLTPYNEQFF